This TCR beta chain was captured in a study of a mutant IDH1 vaccine in newly diagnosed glioma. V gave up 2 bases and J gave up 4 bases, with 9 bases separating them. CDR3 length: 14 amino acids. CDR1 and CDR2 from the germline V gene are SGHDN and FVKESK. Time point meaning: week 35, safety follow-up. Vaccination comprised doses that each held 300 ug of mutant IDH1 20-mer peptide, plus topical imiquimod. A word on this clone: Its specificity is unknown.

The data were produced by immunoSEQ multiplex PCR, yet TCRdb's version contains in-frame clones alone and is incomplete. In the table there are 70,000 or so clones, approximately 86% of which are singletons. The chain couples TRBV14 to TRBJ2-1; D is unclear. Sequenced material: PBMCs, taken from a glioma patient whose treatment included an IDH1 peptide vaccine. The source of this sequence is a man aged 25 to 45 with glioma. Written as DNA, the CDR3 is TGTGCCAGCAGCCAACTGGACCTGTACAATGAGCAGTTCTTC. Translated: CASSQLDLYNEQFF.